These T cell receptor beta chains were read from a single sample in a study of blood T cell repertoires in COVID-19. Assay used: immunoSEQ multiplex PCR; TCRdb lists only in-frame clones, some missing. The table includes some 260,000 clones, 70% to 85% detected once. The specimen was peripheral blood. All receptors derive from a woman older than 75 with acute or convalescent COVID-19. CDR3s include the opening cysteine and the closing phenylalanine or tryptophan. The D gene is left open where the match is weak. Clone sizes are given selectively: once, few, many, or a class where the clone is expanded.

V gene	J gene	clone size	D gene	CDR3 DNA	CDR3 protein
TRBV7-2	TRBJ1-2	.	TRBD1	TGTGCCAGCAGCCCTAGGACAGGGGTTGGCTATGGCTACACCTTC	CASSPRTGVGYGYTF
TRBV28	TRBJ1-4	once	.	TGTGCCAGCAGTTTGGGCGGACGAGGGGGGGATGAAAAACTGTTTTTT	CASSLGGRGGDEKLFF
TRBV18	TRBJ1-1	few	TRBD1	TGTGCCAGCTCACTGACCGGGACAGGGGGCGGAGGCACTGAAGCTTTCTTT	CASSLTGTGGGGTEAFF
TRBV4-3	TRBJ1-4	.	.	TGCGCCAGCAGCCAAGAGTTCGGGACTCCAGAACAAACTAATGAAAAACTGTTTTTT	CASSQEFGTPEQTNEKLFF
TRBV19	TRBJ2-7	.	.	TGTGCCAGTATCCTCATGGACGGAGGGTTCTACGAGCAGTACTTC	CASILMDGGFYEQYF
TRBV27	TRBJ2-1	.	TRBD2	TGTGCCAGCAGTGCCCGAATCGGGACTAGCAGCCATGAGCAGTTCTTC	CASSARIGTSSHEQFF
TRBV29-1	TRBJ1-5	.	TRBD1	TGCAGCGCCGGGACAGGGAATCAGCCCCAGCATTTT	CSAGTGNQPQHF
TRBV6-5	TRBJ2-7	.	.	TGTGCCAGCAGACTGGGCAGATCCTTGGCTTACGAGCAGTACTTC	CASRLGRSLAYEQYF
TRBV30	TRBJ1-6	.	.	TGTGCCTGGAGTAGGAGGGGCGGGAATTCACCCCTCCACTTT	CAWSRRGGNSPLHF
TRBV11-2	TRBJ2-7	.	TRBD1	TGTGCCAGCAGCCCCCTAGGTTCCCCACGACAGGGGTCCTACGAGCAGTACTTC	CASSPLGSPRQGSYEQYF
TRBV3-1/TRBV3-2	TRBJ1-6	.	.	TGTGCCAGCAGCCCAATCAGGGGTAATTCACCCCTCCACTTT	CASSPIRGNSPLHF
TRBV7-9	TRBJ1-2	.	.	TGTGCCAGCAGCTTATTACAGGGCGATGGCTACACCTTC	CASSLLQGDGYTF
TRBV27	TRBJ2-1	.	TRBD2	TGTGCCAGCAGTCCCGGGACTAGCGGGAGGAATGAGCAGTTCTTC	CASSPGTSGRNEQFF
TRBV2	TRBJ2-3	.	.	TGTGCCAGCTGCCCGCAGGGGATCTCCACAGATACGCAGTATTTT	CASCPQGISTDTQYF
TRBV19	TRBJ1-1	.	TRBD1	TGTGCCAGTAGTCCCGGACAGGTGAACACTGAAGCTTTCTTT	CASSPGQVNTEAFF
TRBV5-1	TRBJ1-2	few	.	TGCGCCAGCAGCCCAAGAGGGAGCATCTACACCTTC	CASSPRGSIYTF
TRBV5-1	TRBJ2-2	.	TRBD1	TGCGCCAGCAGCGAGGGACAGGGCCACGGGGAGCTGTTTTTT	CASSEGQGHGELFF
TRBV12-2	TRBJ2-2	.	.	TGTGCAAGTCGCCCCAGACTAGCGGGGGTTCATACCGGGGAGCTGTTTTTT	CASRPRLAGVHTGELFF
TRBV6-2/TRBV6-3	TRBJ2-3	.	TRBD2	TGTGCCAGCAGTTCTCCTAGCGGGAGGGGGGTTGATACGCAGTATTTT	CASSSPSGRGVDTQYF
TRBV9	TRBJ1-3	once	.	TGTGCCAGCAGCGTAGCCGGGACTGGAAACACCATATATTTT	CASSVAGTGNTIYF
TRBV6-5	TRBJ1-1	.	.	TGTGCCAGCAGTTACGGCAGGAGCGGGAACACTGAAGCTTTCTTT	CASSYGRSGNTEAFF
TRBV7-2	TRBJ1-2	.	TRBD1	TGTGCCAGCAGCCCCCCCTGGGACAGGGGCTATGGCTACACCTTC	CASSPPWDRGYGYTF
TRBV29-1	TRBJ1-1	few	TRBD1	TGCAGCGTTGAAGAGGACAGGACTGAAGCTTTCTTT	CSVEEDRTEAFF
TRBV6-5	TRBJ1-1	few	TRBD1	TGTGCCAGCAGTCTACCGGGACAGGGGTCTGAAGCTTTCTTT	CASSLPGQGSEAFF
TRBV7-9	TRBJ2-1	.	.	TGTGCCAGCAGCTTAGTCAGGGGTGAAACGAATGAGCAGTTCTTC	CASSLVRGETNEQFF
TRBV6-2/TRBV6-3	TRBJ1-3	.	.	TGTGCCAGCAGCGCCGGAGGCTCTGGAAACACCATATATTTT	CASSAGGSGNTIYF